Given below is one T cell receptor beta chain in context. Its antigen is not identified. This entry belongs to a study of cytomegalovirus exposure and HLA in healthy donors. In the study overall: An analysis done earlier identified 100 million to 140 million unique TCR beta sequences from approximately 170 million T cells. Broader study findings: According to the study, about 180 TCR beta chains were cytomegalovirus-associated.

The junction had 8 bases not matched to a gene; V was cut back by 10 bases and J by 5 bases. The CDR3 runs to 15 residues. Germline CDR1 and CDR2: MNHEY and SVGAGI. The PCR was carried out with 60 Vbeta primers and 13 Jbeta primers. Here immunoSEQ multiplex PCR was the method, and the copy in TCRdb shows in-frame clones only, minus some. The data show 140,000 to 150,000 clones, around 73% seen once. This TCR derives from a young woman in good health and CMV-seronegative. V and J are TRBV6-5 and TRBJ2-2, with TRBD1 matching 12 bases. Material for sequencing was PBMCs. The CDR3 coding sequence is TGTGCCACTAACCCGGGACAGGGGGCTACCGGGGAGCTGTTTTTT. It translates to CATNPGQGATGELFF.